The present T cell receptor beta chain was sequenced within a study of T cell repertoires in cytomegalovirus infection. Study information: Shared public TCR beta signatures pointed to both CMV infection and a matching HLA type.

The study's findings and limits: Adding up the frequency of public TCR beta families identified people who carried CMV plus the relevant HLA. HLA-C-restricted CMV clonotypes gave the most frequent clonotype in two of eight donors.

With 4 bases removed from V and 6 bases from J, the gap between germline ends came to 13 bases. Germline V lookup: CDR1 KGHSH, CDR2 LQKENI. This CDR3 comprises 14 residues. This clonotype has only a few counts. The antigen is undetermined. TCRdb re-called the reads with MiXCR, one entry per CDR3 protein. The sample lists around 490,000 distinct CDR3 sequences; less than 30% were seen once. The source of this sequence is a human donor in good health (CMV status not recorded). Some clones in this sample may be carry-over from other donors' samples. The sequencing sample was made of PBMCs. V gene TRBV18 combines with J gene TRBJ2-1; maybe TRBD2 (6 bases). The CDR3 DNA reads TGTGCCAGCTCACTAGGGACTGACGGCAATGAGCAGTTCTTC. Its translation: CASSLGTDGNEQFF.